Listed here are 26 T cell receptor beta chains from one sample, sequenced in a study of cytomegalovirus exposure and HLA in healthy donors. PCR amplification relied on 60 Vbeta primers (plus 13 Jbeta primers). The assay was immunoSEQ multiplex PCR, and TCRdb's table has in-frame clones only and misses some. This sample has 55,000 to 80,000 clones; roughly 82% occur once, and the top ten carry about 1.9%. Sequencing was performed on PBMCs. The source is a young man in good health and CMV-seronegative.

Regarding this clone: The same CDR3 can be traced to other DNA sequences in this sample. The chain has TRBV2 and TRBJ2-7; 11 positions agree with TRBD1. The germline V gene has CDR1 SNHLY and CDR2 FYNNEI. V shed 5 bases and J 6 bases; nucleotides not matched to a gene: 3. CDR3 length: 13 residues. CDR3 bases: TGTGCCAGCAGTACCGGGACAGGGGGCGAGCAGTACTTC. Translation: CASSTGTGGEQYF.

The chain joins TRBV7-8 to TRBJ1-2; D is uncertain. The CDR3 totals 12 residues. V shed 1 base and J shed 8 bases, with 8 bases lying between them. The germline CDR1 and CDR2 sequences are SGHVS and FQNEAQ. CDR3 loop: CASSLETVGYTF. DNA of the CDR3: TGTGCCAGCAGCTTAGAAACAGTAGGCTACACCTTC.

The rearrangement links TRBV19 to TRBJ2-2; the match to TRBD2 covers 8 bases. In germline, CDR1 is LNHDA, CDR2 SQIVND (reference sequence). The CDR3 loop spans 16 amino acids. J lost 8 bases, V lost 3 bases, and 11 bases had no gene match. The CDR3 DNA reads TGTGCCAGTAGTATTGGGAACCTAGCGGGCAGGGGGGAGCTGTTTTTT. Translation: CASSIGNLAGRGELFF.

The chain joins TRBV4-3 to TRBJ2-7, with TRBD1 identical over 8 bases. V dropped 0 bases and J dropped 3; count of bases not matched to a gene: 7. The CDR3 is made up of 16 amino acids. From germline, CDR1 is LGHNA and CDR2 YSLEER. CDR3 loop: CASSQEIQGAYYEQYF. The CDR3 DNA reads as TGCGCCAGCAGCCAAGAGATCCAGGGGGCGTACTACGAGCAGTACTTC.

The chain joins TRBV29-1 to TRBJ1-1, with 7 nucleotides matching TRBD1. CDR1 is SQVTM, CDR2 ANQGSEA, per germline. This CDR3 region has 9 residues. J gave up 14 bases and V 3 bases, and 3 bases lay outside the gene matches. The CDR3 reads CSVDKGQFF. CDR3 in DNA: TGCAGCGTTGATAAGGGACAGTTCTTT.

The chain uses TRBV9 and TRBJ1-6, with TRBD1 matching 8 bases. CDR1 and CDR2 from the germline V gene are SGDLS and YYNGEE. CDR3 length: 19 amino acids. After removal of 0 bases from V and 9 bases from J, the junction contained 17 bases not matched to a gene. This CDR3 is CASSVDPPGQAIRSSPLHF. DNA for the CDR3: TGTGCCAGCAGCGTAGACCCACCGGGACAGGCGATTAGAAGTTCACCCCTCCACTTT.

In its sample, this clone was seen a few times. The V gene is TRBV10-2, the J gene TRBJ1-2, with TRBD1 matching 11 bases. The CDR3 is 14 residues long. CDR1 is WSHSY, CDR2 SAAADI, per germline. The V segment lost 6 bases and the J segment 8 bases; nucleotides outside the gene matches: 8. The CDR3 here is CASSQDRGPRGYTF. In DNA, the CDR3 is TGCGCCAGCAGCCAGGACAGGGGGCCTCGCGGCTACACCTTC.

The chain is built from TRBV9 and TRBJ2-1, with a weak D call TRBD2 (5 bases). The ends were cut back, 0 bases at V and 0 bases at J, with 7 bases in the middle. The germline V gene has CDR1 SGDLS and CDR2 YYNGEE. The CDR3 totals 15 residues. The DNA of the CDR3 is TGTGCCAGCAGCGTAGCTGGACTCTCCTACAATGAGCAGTTCTTC. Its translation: CASSVAGLSYNEQFF.

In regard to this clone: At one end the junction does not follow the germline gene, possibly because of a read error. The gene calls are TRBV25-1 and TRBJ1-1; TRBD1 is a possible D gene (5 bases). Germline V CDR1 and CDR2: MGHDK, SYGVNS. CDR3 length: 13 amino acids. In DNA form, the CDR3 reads TGTGCCAGCAGTTCAGGGATCTCCGCTGAAGCTGTCTTT. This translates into CASSSGISAEAVF. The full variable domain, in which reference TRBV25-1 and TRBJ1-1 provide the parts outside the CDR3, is EADIYQTPRYLVIGTGKKITLECSQTMGHDKMYWYQQDPGMELHLIHYSYGVNSTEKGDLSSESTVSRIRTEHFPLTLESARPSHTSQYLCASSSGISAEAVFGQGTRLTVV.

CDR3 DNA sequence: TGTGCCAGCAGCGCCATGAACCGAGGTTTGGAAGAGACCCAGTACTTC. It encodes CASSAMNRGLEETQYF. The chain recombines TRBV7-3 with TRBJ2-5; no reliable D call. Between the trimmed V and J ends, which lost 5 bases and 3 bases, there was a span of 19 bases. The CDR3 has 16 residues. Germline loops: CDR1 SGHTA, CDR2 FQGTGA.

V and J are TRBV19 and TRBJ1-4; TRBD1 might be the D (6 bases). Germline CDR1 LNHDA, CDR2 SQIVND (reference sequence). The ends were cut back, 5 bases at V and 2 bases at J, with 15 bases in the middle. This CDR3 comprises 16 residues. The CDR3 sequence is CASSGGRRGTNEKLFF. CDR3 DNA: TGTGCCAGTAGTGGGGGCAGGAGAGGGACTAATGAAAAACTGTTTTTT.

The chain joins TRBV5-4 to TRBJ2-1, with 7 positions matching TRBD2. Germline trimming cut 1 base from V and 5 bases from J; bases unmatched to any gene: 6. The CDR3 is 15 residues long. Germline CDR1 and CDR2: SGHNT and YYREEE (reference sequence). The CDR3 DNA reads TGTGCCAGCAGCTTGATAGGCGGGAGAAACAATGAGCAGTTCTTC. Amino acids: CASSLIGGRNNEQFF.

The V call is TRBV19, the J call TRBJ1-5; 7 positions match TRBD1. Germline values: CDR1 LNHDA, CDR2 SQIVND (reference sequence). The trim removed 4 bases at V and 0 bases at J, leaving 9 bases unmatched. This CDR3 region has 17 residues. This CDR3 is CASSRPGQIDSNQPQHF. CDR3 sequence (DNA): TGTGCCAGTAGTAGACCGGGACAGATAGATAGCAATCAGCCCCAGCATTTT. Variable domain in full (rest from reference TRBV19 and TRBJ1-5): DGGITQSPKYLFRKEGQNVTLSCEQNLNHDAMYWYRQDPGQGLRLIYYSQIVNDFQKGDIAEGYSVSREKKESFPLTVTSAQKNPTAFYLCASSRPGQIDSNQPQHFGDGTRLSIL.

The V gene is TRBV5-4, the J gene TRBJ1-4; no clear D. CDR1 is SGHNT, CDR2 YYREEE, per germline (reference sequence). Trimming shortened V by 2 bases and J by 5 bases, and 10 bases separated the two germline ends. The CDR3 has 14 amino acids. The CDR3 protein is CASSFSQKNEKLFF. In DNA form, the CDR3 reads TGTGCCAGCAGCTTTTCACAAAAAAATGAAAAACTGTTTTTT.

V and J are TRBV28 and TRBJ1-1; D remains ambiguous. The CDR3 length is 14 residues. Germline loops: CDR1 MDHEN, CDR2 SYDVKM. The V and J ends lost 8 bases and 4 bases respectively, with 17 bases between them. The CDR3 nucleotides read TGTGCCAGCTCGCCTGGTAGGAGGACCACTGAAGCTTTCTTT. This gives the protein CASSPGRRTTEAFF.

The CDR3 sequence is CASSLDGPRFGSMGSPLHF. The CDR3 coding sequence is TGTGCCAGCAGCTTAGATGGGCCCCGCTTCGGTTCTATGGGTTCACCCCTCCACTTT. This chain uses TRBV11-2 with TRBJ1-6, with unresolved D. V gave up 0 bases and J gave up 9 bases, with 24 bases separating them. The CDR3 loop spans 19 amino acids. Germline CDR1 is SGHAT and CDR2 is FQNNGV.

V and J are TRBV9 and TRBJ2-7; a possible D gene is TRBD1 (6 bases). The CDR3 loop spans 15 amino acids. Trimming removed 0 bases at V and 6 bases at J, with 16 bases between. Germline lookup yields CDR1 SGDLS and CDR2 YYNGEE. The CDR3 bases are TGTGCCAGCAGCGTAGATCGCACAGGGTTTGGCGAGCAGTACTTC. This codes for CASSVDRTGFGEQYF.

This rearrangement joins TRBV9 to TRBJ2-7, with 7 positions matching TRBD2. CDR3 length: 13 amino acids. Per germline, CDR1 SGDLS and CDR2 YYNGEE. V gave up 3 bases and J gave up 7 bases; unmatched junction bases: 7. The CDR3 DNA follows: TGTGCCAGCAGCGCTGGGGGGGGTTTTGAGCAGTACTTC. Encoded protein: CASSAGGGFEQYF.

The CDR3 nucleotides are TGTGCCAGCAGCGTAGACAGTAGGGACAGGCAGTTCTTC. Translated: CASSVDSRDRQFF. The chain has TRBV9 and TRBJ2-1; the match to TRBD1 covers 7 bases. This CDR3 has 13 amino acids. Germline V gene lookup returns CDR1 SGDLS and CDR2 YYNGEE. V shed 0 bases, J shed 12 bases, and the junction held 6 bases outside the gene matches.

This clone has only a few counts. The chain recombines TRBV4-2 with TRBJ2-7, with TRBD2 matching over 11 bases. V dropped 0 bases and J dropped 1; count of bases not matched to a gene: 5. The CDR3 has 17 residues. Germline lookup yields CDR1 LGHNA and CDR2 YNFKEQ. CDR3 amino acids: CASSQDQLAGESYEQYF. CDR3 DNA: TGTGCCAGCAGCCAAGATCAACTAGCGGGAGAGTCCTACGAGCAGTACTTC.

The DNA of the CDR3 is TGTGCCAGCAGCTTTGGACAGGTTAGCAATGAGCAGTTCTTC. This translates into CASSFGQVSNEQFF. The chain couples TRBV7-9 to TRBJ2-1; TRBD1 aligns across 7 bases. Germline assignment: CDR1 SEHNR and CDR2 FQNEAQ (reference sequence). V lost 3 bases and J lost 6; bases outside the gene matches: 5. There are 14 residues in the CDR3.

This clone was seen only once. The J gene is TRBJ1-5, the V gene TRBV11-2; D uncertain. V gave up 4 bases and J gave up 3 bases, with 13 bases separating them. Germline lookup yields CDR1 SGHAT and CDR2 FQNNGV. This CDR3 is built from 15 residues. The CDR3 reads CASSSRVENNQPQHF. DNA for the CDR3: TGTGCCAGCAGCTCTCGAGTGGAGAACAATCAGCCCCAGCATTTT.

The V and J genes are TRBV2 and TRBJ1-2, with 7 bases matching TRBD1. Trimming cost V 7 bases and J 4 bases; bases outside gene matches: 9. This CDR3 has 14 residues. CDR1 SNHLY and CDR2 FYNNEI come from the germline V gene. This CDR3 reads CASKTGRDFYGYTF. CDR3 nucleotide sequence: TGTGCCAGCAAGACAGGGCGGGATTTCTATGGCTACACCTTC.

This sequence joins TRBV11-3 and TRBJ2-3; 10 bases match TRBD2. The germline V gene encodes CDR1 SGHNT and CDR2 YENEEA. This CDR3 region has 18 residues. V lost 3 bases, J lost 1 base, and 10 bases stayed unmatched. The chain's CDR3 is CASSLGLAGASRTDTQYF. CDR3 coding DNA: TGTGCCAGCAGCTTGGGGCTAGCGGGGGCCTCTCGCACAGATACGCAGTATTTT.

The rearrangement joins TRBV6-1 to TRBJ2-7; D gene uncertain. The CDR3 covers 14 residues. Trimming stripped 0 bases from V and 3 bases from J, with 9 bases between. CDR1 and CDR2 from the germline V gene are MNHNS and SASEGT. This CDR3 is CASSEALGGYEQYF. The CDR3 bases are TGTGCCAGCAGTGAAGCGCTTGGCGGCTACGAGCAGTACTTC.

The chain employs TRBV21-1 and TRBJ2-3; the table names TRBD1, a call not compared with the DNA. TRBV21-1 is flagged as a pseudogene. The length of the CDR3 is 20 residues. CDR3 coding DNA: TGTGCCAGCAGCAAGTGGACCGGGACAGGGGGCCCTGACAGGGCAGATACGCAGTATTTT. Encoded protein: CASSKWTGTGGPDRADTQYF.